The 8 T cell receptor beta chains given below trace back to one sample, sequenced in a study of cytomegalovirus exposure and HLA in healthy donors. Use of 60 Vbeta and 13 Jbeta primers characterized the PCR. Data came from immunoSEQ multiplex PCR; TCRdb stores just in-frame clones and leaves some out. The repertoire holds about 110,000 clones, 65% to 75% seen once, with 2.8% in the top ten. The sample taken for sequencing was PBMCs. These receptors were collected from a female donor in good health and CMV-seronegative.

The chain combines TRBV6-6 with TRBJ2-7, with 12 bases lining up with TRBD2. This CDR3 is built from 14 residues. The ends lost 5 bases at V and 4 bases at J; junction bases unmatched: 3. CDR1 is MNHNY, CDR2 SVGAGI, per germline (reference sequence). The CDR3 DNA sequence: TGTGCCAGCAGTCCAGGACTAGCGGGATACGAGCAGTACTTC. Its translation: CASSPGLAGYEQYF.

The rearrangement joins TRBV30 to TRBJ1-2; 9 bases line up with TRBD1. Looked up from germline, CDR1 is GTSNPN and CDR2 is SVGIG (reference sequence). The CDR3 has 16 residues. Trimming removed 2 bases from V and 4 bases from J; junction bases left unmatched: 11. Written as DNA, the CDR3 is TGTGCCTGGAGTCCTCCAATGACAGGGGGTTTCTATGGCTACACCTTC. Translated, it gives CAWSPPMTGGFYGYTF.

The chain is built from TRBV20-1 and TRBJ2-1; D is perhaps TRBD1 (6 bases). Trimming removed 6 bases from V and 9 bases from J, with 12 bases in between. The CDR3 is 11 residues long. The V gene's germline CDR1 is DFQATT and CDR2 SNEGSKA (reference sequence). In DNA form, the CDR3 reads TGCAGTGCCCACAGGGCGGCTGAGCAGTTCTTC. Its protein is CSAHRAAEQFF.

The V and J genes are TRBV30 and TRBJ2-1, with 9 bases fitting TRBD2. Germline CDR1 reads GTSNPN; CDR2 reads SVGIG (reference sequence). With 6 bases clipped from V and 9 bases from J, the junction kept 9 bases outside the gene matches. CDR3 length: 13 amino acids. CDR3 in amino acids: CACHGGRGFEQFF. Here the CDR3 DNA reads TGTGCCTGCCATGGCGGGAGGGGATTTGAGCAGTTCTTC.

The sample holds a few counts of this clone. The CDR3 bases are TGTGCCAGCAGCTTGGCGGGTTTCGAGACCCAGTACTTC. This codes for CASSLAGFETQYF. V is TRBV7-2 and J is TRBJ2-5, with D maybe TRBD2 (5 bases). Germline V gives CDR1 SGHTA, CDR2 FQGNSA. Trimming stripped 3 bases from V and 5 bases from J, with 10 bases between. This CDR3 spans 13 amino acids.

This chain links TRBV10-3 with TRBJ2-7, with 7 bases that match TRBD2. The CDR3 has 13 amino acids. Losses at the gene ends were 11 bases for V and 7 bases for J; bases not matched to a gene: 14. CDR1 is ENHRY and CDR2 is SYGVKD in the germline V gene. CDR3 sequence: CALKGEGGVEQYF. Written as DNA, the CDR3 is TGTGCCCTCAAGGGAGAGGGAGGGGTAGAGCAGTACTTC.

This clone was observed once. The V call is TRBV10-3, the J call TRBJ1-2; tentatively, D is TRBD1 (6 bases). V lost 5 bases, J lost 1 base, and 17 bases lay in between. From germline, CDR1 is ENHRY and CDR2 SYGVKD. The CDR3 has 16 residues. CDR3 nucleotide sequence: TGTGCCATCAGTCCCCTAGGGGGTTTTGATAACTATGGCTACACCTTC. This encodes CAISPLGGFDNYGYTF.

Only a few counts were recorded for this clone. The chain carries TRBV4-3 and TRBJ1-4; D gene uncertain. Per germline, CDR1 LGHNA and CDR2 YSLEER. Trimming removed 1 base from V and 7 bases from J, with 10 bases in between. This CDR3 has 14 residues. Here the CDR3 DNA reads TGCGCCAGCAGCCAAGTTACATCGGGTGAAAAACTGTTTTTT. Translated: CASSQVTSGEKLFF.